This T cell receptor beta chain was identified during a study of OX40 agonist ivuxolimab in advanced cancers. Patients were excluded for autoimmune disease history or systemic immunosuppression. Study-level results: Both blood CD4+ and CD8+ T cells showed clonal growth by week 6 at 0.1 to 3.0 mg/kg.

For this clone: What it binds is not known.

Profiled with immunoSEQ multiplex PCR; TCRdb holds only in-frame clones, not every one. This table holds 30,000 to 40,000 clones, roughly 87% found once. Germline CDR1 reads LGHNT; CDR2 reads FRNRAP. V lost 5 bases and J lost 0, with 19 bases in between. There are 17 residues in the CDR3. The material sequenced was CD4+ or CD8+ T cells sorted from blood, taken in a trial of the OX40 agonist ivuxolimab. The genes are TRBV12-5 and TRBJ1-2; D ambiguous. The clonotype originates from an adult with an advanced solid tumor such as melanoma, head and neck, liver or kidney cancer. The CDR3 region has the DNA TGTGCTAGTGGTCCACCGGGCCGACGAACAGCTAACTATGGCTACACCTTC. As protein: CASGPPGRRTANYGYTF.